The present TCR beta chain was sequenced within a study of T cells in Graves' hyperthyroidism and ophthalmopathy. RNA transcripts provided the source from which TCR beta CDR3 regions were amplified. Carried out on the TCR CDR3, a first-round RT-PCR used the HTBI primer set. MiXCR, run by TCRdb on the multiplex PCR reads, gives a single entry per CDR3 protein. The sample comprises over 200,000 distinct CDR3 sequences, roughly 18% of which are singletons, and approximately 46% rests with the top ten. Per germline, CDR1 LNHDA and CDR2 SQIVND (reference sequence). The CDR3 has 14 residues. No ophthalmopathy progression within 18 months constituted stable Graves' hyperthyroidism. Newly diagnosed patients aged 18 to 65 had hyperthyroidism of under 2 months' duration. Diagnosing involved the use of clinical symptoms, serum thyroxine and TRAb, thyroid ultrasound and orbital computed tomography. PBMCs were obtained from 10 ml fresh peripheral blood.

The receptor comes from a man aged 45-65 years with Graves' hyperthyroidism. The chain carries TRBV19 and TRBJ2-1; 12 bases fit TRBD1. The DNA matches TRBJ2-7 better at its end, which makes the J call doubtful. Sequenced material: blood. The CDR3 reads CASRGQGARNEQYF. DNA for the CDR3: TGTGCCAGTAGGGGACAGGGGGCAAGGAATGAGCAGTACTTC.